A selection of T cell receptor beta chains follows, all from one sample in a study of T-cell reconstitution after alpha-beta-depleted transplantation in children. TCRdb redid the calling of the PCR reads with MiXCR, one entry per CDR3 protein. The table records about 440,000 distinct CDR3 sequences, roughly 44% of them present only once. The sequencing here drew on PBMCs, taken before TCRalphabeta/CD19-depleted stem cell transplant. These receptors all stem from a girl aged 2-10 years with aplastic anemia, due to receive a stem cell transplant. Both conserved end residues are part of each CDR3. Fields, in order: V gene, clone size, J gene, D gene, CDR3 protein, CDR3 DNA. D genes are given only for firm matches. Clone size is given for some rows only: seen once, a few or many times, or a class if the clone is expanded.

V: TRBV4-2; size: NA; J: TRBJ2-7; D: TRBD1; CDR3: CASSQEWQGDYEQYF; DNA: TGTGCCAGCAGCCAAGAATGGCAGGGGGACTACGAGCAGTACTTC
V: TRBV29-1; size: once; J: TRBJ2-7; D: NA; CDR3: CSVDIGPYEQYF; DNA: TGCAGCGTTGACATAGGCCCCTACGAGCAGTACTTC
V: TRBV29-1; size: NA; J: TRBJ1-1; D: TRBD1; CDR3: CSARDRGTEAFF; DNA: TGCAGCGCTAGGGACAGGGGCACTGAAGCTTTCTTT
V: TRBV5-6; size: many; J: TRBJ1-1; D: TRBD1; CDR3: CASRSNRGNTEAFF; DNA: TGTGCCAGCAGATCCAACAGGGGTAACACTGAAGCTTTCTTT
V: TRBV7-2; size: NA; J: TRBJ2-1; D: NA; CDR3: CASSLAGGTPSYNEQFF; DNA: TGTGCCAGCAGCTTAGCAGGCGGGACTCCGTCCTACAATGAGCAGTTCTTC
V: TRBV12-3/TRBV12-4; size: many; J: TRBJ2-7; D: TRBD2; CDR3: CASTRLAGPEIGSEQYF; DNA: TGTGCCAGCACTCGATTAGCGGGACCCGAGATAGGGAGTGAGCAGTACTTC
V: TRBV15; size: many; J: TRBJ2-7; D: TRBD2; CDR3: CATSRELGGHEQYF; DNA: TGTGCCACCAGCAGAGAGTTGGGAGGGCACGAGCAGTACTTC
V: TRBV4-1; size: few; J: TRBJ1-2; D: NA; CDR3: CASSQDHGYTF; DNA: TGCGCCAGCAGCCAAGATCATGGCTACACCTTC
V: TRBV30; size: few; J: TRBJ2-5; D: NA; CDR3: CAWNGAGETQYF; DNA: TGTGCCTGGAATGGGGCCGGGGAGACCCAGTACTTC
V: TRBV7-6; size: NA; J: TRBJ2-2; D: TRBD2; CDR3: CASSLTTGGAIGELFF; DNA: TGTGCCAGCAGCCTCACTACCGGGGGGGCGATCGGGGAGCTGTTTTTT
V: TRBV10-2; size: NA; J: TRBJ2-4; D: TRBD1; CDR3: CASSEQGSNIQYF; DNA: TGCGCCAGCAGTGAACAGGGGTCCAACATTCAGTACTTC
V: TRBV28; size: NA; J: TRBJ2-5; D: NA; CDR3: CASSLNDAGGKTQYF; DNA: TGTGCCAGCAGTTTGAATGACGCAGGGGGGAAGACCCAGTACTTC
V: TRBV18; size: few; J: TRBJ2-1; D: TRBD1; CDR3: CASSPDRVFNEQFF; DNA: TGTGCCAGCTCACCAGACAGGGTGTTTAATGAGCAGTTCTTC
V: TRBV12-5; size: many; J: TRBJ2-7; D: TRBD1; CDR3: CASGLSGTGVQYF; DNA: TGTGCTAGTGGTTTGTCCGGGACAGGGGTTCAGTACTTC
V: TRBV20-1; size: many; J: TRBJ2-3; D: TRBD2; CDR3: CSAPGLAGGGTDTQYF; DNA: TGCAGTGCTCCGGGACTAGCGGGAGGAGGGACAGATACGCAGTATTTT
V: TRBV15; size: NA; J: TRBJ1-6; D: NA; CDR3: CATSSRGSSYNSPLHF; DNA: TGTGCCACCAGCAGCCGGGGGAGCTCCTATAATTCACCCCTCCACTTT
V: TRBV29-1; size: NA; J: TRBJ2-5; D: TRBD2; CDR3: CSVLLAEPSGTQYF; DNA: TGCAGCGTCCTCCTAGCGGAACCCTCTGGGACCCAGTACTTC
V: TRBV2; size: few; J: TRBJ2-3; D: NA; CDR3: CASSDNWDTQYF; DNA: TGTGCCAGCAGTGACAATTGGGATACGCAGTATTTT
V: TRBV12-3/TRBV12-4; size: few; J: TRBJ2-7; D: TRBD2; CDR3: CASSTGLAGGIALGEQYF; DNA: TGTGCCAGCAGTACCGGACTAGCGGGGGGCATTGCCTTGGGCGAGCAGTACTTC
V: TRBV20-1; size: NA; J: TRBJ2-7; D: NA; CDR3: CSARDRGGYEQYF; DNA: TGCAGTGCTAGAGATCGCGGCGGTTACGAGCAGTACTTC
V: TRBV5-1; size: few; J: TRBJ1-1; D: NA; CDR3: CASTYTPGNTEAFF; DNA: TGCGCCAGCACCTACACCCCGGGGAACACTGAAGCTTTCTTT
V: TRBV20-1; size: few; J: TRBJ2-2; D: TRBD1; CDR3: CSARPRDRVVAGELFF; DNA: TGCAGTGCTAGACCCCGGGACAGGGTGGTAGCCGGGGAGCTGTTTTTT
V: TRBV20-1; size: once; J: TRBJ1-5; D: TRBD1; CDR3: CSAPTGGLHQPQHF; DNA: TGCAGTGCTCCAACAGGGGGCCTCCATCAGCCCCAGCATTTT
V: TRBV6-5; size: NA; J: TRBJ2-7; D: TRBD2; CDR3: CASSYSTSGNYEQYF; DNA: TGTGCCAGCAGTTACTCGACTAGCGGAAACTACGAGCAGTACTTC
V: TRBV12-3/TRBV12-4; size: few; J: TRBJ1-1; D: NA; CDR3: CASSLSRIGQAFF; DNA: TGTGCCAGCAGTTTAAGCAGGATTGGCCAAGCTTTCTTT
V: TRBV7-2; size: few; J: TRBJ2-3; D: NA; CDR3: CASSLGPFEDTQYF; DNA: TGTGCCAGCAGCTTAGGGCCCTTTGAGGATACGCAGTATTTT
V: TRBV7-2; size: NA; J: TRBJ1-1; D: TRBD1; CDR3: CASSIRQGQTEAFF; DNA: TGTGCCAGCAGCATCCGACAGGGGCAGACTGAAGCTTTCTTT
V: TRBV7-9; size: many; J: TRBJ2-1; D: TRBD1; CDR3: CASSATGSELWASEQFF; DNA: TGTGCCAGCAGCGCGACAGGGTCAGAGCTTTGGGCTTCGGAGCAGTTCTTC